The following is a TCR beta chain sequence with its context. As yet, its antigen is unknown. The CDR3 contains 15 residues. V shed 4 bases and J 2 bases; nucleotides not matched to a gene: 8. Germline CDR1 and CDR2: SQVTM and ANQGSEA. Sequencing templates came from extracted RNA that was reverse transcribed into cDNA. Generated by immunoSEQ multiplex PCR, the TCRdb table keeps only in-frame clones and is missing some. The sample lists fewer than 200,000 clones, 50% to 60% occurring once. This sample is drawn from a study of CD8+ T cells in alopecia areata. Study-level results: Clonality was higher in lesional than normal scalp, especially in alopecia totalis/universalis.

It was from PBMCs that CD4+ and CD8+ T cells were sorted. The genes are TRBV29-1 and TRBJ2-4, with TRBD1 matching over 7 bases. This sequence was found in a human donor with alopecia areata. This material consisted of CD4+ T cells sorted from blood, taken at week 0. The CDR3 reads CSVVEGARSKNIQYF. For the CDR3, the DNA is TGCAGCGTTGTCGAGGGGGCTCGGTCCAAAAACATTCAGTACTTC.